The present TCR beta chain was sequenced within a study of neurological immune-mediated disorders. PBMCs stored at -80 C, numbering 2 million, were the origin of the unsorted libraries. Via MiXCR, TCRdb re-called the 5' RACE reads, giving one row per CDR3 protein. The profile shows some 48,000 distinct CDR3 sequences, around a tenth of them singletons. This clonotype was seen at least ten times. Input material: PBMCs. The receptor was derived from a woman aged 40 to 50 with HTLV-1-associated myelopathy (HAM/TSP).

CDR3 in DNA: TGCAGTGCTAGAGGTCCAGGGGGCTACATCAATGAAAAACTGTTTTTT. It codes for CSARGPGGYINEKLFF. This rearrangement joins TRBV20-1 to TRBJ1-4, with 8 bases that match TRBD1. CDR1 DFQATT and CDR2 SNEGSKA come from the germline V gene (reference sequence). V dropped 1 base and J dropped 5; count of bases not matched to a gene: 9. This CDR3 is 16 amino acids long.